Listed below are T cell receptor beta chains from one sample, sequenced in a study of graft-versus-host responses after intestinal transplantation. Sequencing used immunoSEQ multiplex PCR; TCRdb keeps in-frame clones, though not all of them. This sample yields approximately 130,000 clones, of which 90% to 95% are seen a single time; approximately 0.17% belongs to the top ten. The antigens these receptors bind are not known. Sample: unstimulated CD4+ T cells sorted from spleen or lymph node cells, taken before intestinal transplant. The receptors shown here come from a human donor who received an intestinal transplant. Each CDR3 is given with its conserved first and last residue. D genes are given only for firm matches. Size tells how often a clone was seen (once, few, many) or the class of an expanded clone, and some rows leave it out.

D gene	CDR3 length	clone size	J gene	V gene	CDR3 DNA	CDR3 protein
NA	13	NA	TRBJ1-5	TRBV7-9	TGTGCCAGCAGCTTGACAGCAAATCAGCCCCAGCATTTT	CASSLTANQPQHF
NA	15	NA	TRBJ2-2	TRBV5-1	TGCGCCAGCAGCTTAAGGACGGGGAACACCGGGGAGCTGTTTTTT	CASSLRTGNTGELFF
NA	15	NA	TRBJ2-1	TRBV5-1	TGCGCCAGCAGCTCCGGAGCATTCTCAGGGGACGAGCAGTTCTTC	CASSSGAFSGDEQFF
TRBD2	14	NA	TRBJ2-5	TRBV2	TGTGCCAGCAAAGCGGGGGGGAATCAAGAGACCCAGTACTTC	CASKAGGNQETQYF
NA	14	NA	TRBJ2-2	TRBV7-6	TGTGCCAGCAGCTTAGAGTTGGGGATCGGGGAGCTGTTTTTT	CASSLELGIGELFF
TRBD2	15	NA	TRBJ2-3	TRBV5-1	TGCGCCAGCAGCTTCCTAGCGGGGGGGACAGATACGCAGTATTTT	CASSFLAGGTDTQYF
NA	14	NA	TRBJ1-5	TRBV5-6	TGTGCCAGCAGCTTGGCCCTTGGCAATCAGCCCCAGCATTTT	CASSLALGNQPQHF
NA	12	NA	TRBJ2-7	TRBV11-3	TGTGCCAGCAGCTTAGACACCTACGAGCAGTACTTC	CASSLDTYEQYF
TRBD1	21	NA	TRBJ1-1	TRBV30	TGTGCCTGGAGCCATCCAAATCTTAACTCCGGGACAGAAAACATGAACACTGAAGCTTTCTTT	CAWSHPNLNSGTENMNTEAFF
NA	13	NA	TRBJ1-2	TRBV5-1	TGCGCCAGCAGACAACAGGACTCCTATGGCTACACCTTC	CASRQQDSYGYTF
NA	11	once	TRBJ2-7	TRBV29-1	TGCAGCGTCGGCCGGGGGCACGAGCAGTACTTC	CSVGRGHEQYF
NA	15	once	TRBJ2-3	TRBV7-2	TGTGCCAGCAGCTTCGCGCCTACGACAGATATGACGCAGTATTTT	CASSFAPTTDMTQYF
TRBD1	15	NA	TRBJ1-2	TRBV5-6	TGTGCCAGCACGACCTCGCCGGGACAGGGGCATGGCTACACCTTC	CASTTSPGQGHGYTF
TRBD1	13	NA	TRBJ1-1	TRBV19	TGTGCCAGTAGCGGACAGGTGAACACTGAAGCTTTCTTT	CASSGQVNTEAFF
NA	13	NA	TRBJ1-2	TRBV19	TGTGCCAGTAGTATTGCTGATTCCTATGGCTACACCTTC	CASSIADSYGYTF
TRBD2	18	NA	TRBJ2-7	TRBV7-9	TGTGCCAGCAGCCCCCCACGGAGTAGCGGGGGGGCTAGGGACGAGCAGTACTTC	CASSPPRSSGGARDEQYF
NA	15	NA	TRBJ2-5	TRBV6-5	TGTGCCAGCAGCAAACAGGGTAATCGTCAAGAGACCCAGTACTTC	CASSKQGNRQETQYF
NA	13	NA	TRBJ1-5	TRBV4-2	TGTGCCAGCAGTTGGGGAGGGGGTCAGCCCCAGCATTTT	CASSWGGGQPQHF
NA	14	NA	TRBJ1-2	TRBV10-3	TGTGCCATCAGTGCCGACCAGAAAAACTATGGCTACACCTTC	CAISADQKNYGYTF
NA	13	once	TRBJ1-2	TRBV5-1	TGCGCCAGCAGCTTGAGGACGTCCTATGGCTACACCTTC	CASSLRTSYGYTF
NA	15	NA	TRBJ2-6	TRBV9	TGTGCCAGCAGCGTAGAAGGGGCTGGGGCCAACGTCCTGACTTTC	CASSVEGAGANVLTF
NA	14	NA	TRBJ2-7	TRBV18	TGTGCCAGCTCACCCGGGACGGCCGACTACGAGCAGTACTTC	CASSPGTADYEQYF